This TCR beta chain was found in a study of shared clonotypes between healthy human individuals. Study in general: Per donor, CD8 memory used one plate, CD8 naive used two, CD4 memory used three and CD4 naive used three.

Trimming removed 0 bases at V and 4 bases at J, with 9 bases between. This CDR3 is 14 amino acids long. Germline CDR1 reads MRHNA; CDR2 reads SNTAGT. As to this clone: Its antigen remains unidentified.

Study observations and caveats: Naive subsets usually exceeded memory subsets in estimated richness.

An even split of each subset's genomic DNA across several immunoSEQ plates was performed. Assay: immunoSEQ multiplex PCR; the TCRdb copy retains only in-frame clones and omits some. The sample has 2 million to 2.5 million clones; under 95% are singletons. V gene TRBV6-4 combines with J gene TRBJ1-2, with D tentatively TRBD1 (5 bases). The sample comprised naive CD4+ T cells from PBMCs. Subset indicated: CD45RA+ positively selected. The source is a young man in good health. Some clones in this sample may be carry-over from other donors' samples. The CDR3 reads CASSDSTTGYGYTF. The CDR3 nucleotides are TGTGCCAGCAGTGACTCGACAACAGGCTATGGCTACACCTTC.